This T cell receptor beta chain came from a study of blood T cell repertoires in COVID-19. Germline values: CDR1 SGHNT, CDR2 YYREEE (reference sequence). The J segment lost 1 base and the V segment lost 4 bases, leaving 4 bases of the junction unmatched. This CDR3 spans 15 amino acids. The assay was immunoSEQ multiplex PCR, and TCRdb's table has in-frame clones only and misses some. Seen here are 250,000 or so clones, around 89% observed once, and the top ten hold 0.99%. The receptor's source is a woman aged 40 to 50 who had recovered from COVID-19. V usage is TRBV5-4 and J usage is TRBJ2-7, with 11 bases identical to TRBD2. Specimen: peripheral blood. The CDR3, as DNA: TGTGCCAGCAGCCCCGTAGCGGGAGGGTCCTACGAGCAGTACTTC. The encoded protein is CASSPVAGGSYEQYF.